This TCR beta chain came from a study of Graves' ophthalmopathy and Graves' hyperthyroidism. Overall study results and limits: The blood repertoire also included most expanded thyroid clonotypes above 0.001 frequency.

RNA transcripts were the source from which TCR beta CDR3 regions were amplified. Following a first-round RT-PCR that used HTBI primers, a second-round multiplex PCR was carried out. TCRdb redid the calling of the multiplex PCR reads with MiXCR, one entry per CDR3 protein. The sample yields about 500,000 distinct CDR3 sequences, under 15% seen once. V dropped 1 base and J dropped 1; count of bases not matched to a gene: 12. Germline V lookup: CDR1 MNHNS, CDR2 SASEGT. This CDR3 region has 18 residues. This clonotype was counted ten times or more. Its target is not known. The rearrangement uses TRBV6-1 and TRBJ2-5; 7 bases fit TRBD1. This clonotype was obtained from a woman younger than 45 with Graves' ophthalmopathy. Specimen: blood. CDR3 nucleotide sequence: TGTGCCAGCAGTGAAGAGAACAGGGGCGCGCCAGGCCAAGAGACCCAGTACTTC. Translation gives CASSEENRGAPGQETQYF.